The 11 T cell receptor beta chains in this list originate from one sample, sequenced in a study of cytomegalovirus exposure and HLA in healthy donors. The method was immunoSEQ multiplex PCR; TCRdb's version includes in-frame clones alone and lacks a portion of them. The table has about 120,000 clones, roughly 89% seen once. Specimen: PBMCs. The receptors shown here come from a woman aged 18-29 years in good health and CMV-seronegative.

The chain combines TRBV27 with TRBJ2-7; 11 positions agree with TRBD2. Unmatched junction bases numbered 2, after V lost 6 bases and J lost 1 base. Germline lookup yields CDR1 MNHEY and CDR2 SMNVEV (reference sequence). This CDR3 contains 14 residues. The CDR3 sequence: CASRGLADSYEQYF. The CDR3 region has the DNA TGTGCCAGCAGGGGACTAGCGGATTCCTACGAGCAGTACTTC.

This clone appeared once. The genes are TRBV6-1 and TRBJ2-7; D might be TRBD2 (6 bases). Germline V lookup: CDR1 MNHNS, CDR2 SASEGT. There are 11 residues in the CDR3. Between the trimmed V and J ends, which lost 9 bases and 3 bases, there was a span of 9 bases. The CDR3 sequence is CASSGNYEQYV. CDR3 DNA sequence: TGTGCCAGTAGCGGTAACTACGAGCAGTACGTC.

The rearrangement links TRBV10-3 to TRBJ1-5; D gene uncertain. Trimming shortened V by 0 bases and J by 2 bases, and 17 bases separated the two germline ends. This CDR3 comprises 18 residues. CDR1 is ENHRY, CDR2 SYGVKD, per germline. The CDR3 here is CAISESVAEALGNQPQHF. Here the CDR3 DNA reads TGTGCCATCAGTGAGTCAGTGGCCGAGGCATTGGGCAATCAGCCCCAGCATTTT.

V usage is TRBV7-2 and J usage is TRBJ2-5; 7 bases match TRBD2. CDR3 size: 14 residues. CDR1 is SGHTA, CDR2 FQGNSA, per germline. J was trimmed by 1 base and V by 3 bases; bases with no gene match: 2. The CDR3, as DNA: TGTGCCAGCAGCTTGGGGGGGAGCCAAGAGACCCAGTACTTC. Protein: CASSLGGSQETQYF.

This chain links TRBV18 with TRBJ1-2; D not certain. V shed 3 bases and J shed 5 bases, with 19 bases lying between them. There are 16 residues in the CDR3. From germline, CDR1 is KGHSH and CDR2 LQKENI. The CDR3 DNA reads as TGTGCCAGCTCACCTCCTAGTTCGAGGGCTGGATATGGCTACACCTTC. As protein: CASSPPSSRAGYGYTF.

This sequence joins TRBV27 and TRBJ2-7, with TRBD1 identical over 7 bases. J lost 0 bases, V lost 5 bases, and 7 bases had no gene match. CDR1 is MNHEY, CDR2 SMNVEV, per germline (reference sequence). The length of the CDR3 is 15 residues. Written as DNA, the CDR3 is TGTGCCAGCAGTACAACGGACAGGTCCTCCTACGAGCAGTACTTC. It translates to CASSTTDRSSYEQYF.

The rearrangement joins TRBV5-6 to TRBJ2-1; possibly TRBD1 for D (5 bases). V shed 0 bases and J shed 6 bases, with 7 bases lying between them. Germline lookup yields CDR1 SGHDT and CDR2 YYEEEE. This CDR3 is 13 amino acids long. The CDR3 loop reads CASSLGQTNEQFF. The CDR3 coding sequence is TGTGCCAGCAGCTTGGGACAGACCAATGAGCAGTTCTTC.

The genes are TRBV11-1 and TRBJ1-1; possible D gene TRBD1, 5 bases. Germline loops: CDR1 SGHAT, CDR2 FQDESV (reference sequence). V shed 2 bases and J shed 7 bases, with 14 bases lying between them. The CDR3 is 14 amino acids. CDR3 protein: CASSLRDSRNEAFF. The CDR3 coding sequence is TGTGCCAGCAGCTTACGAGACAGTAGGAATGAAGCTTTCTTT. Based on the CDR3 plus reference TRBV11-1 and TRBJ1-1, the full variable domain is EAEVAQSPRYKITEKSQAVAFWCDPISGHATLYWYRQILGQGPELLVQFQDESVVDDSQLPKDRFSAERLKGVDSTLKIQPAELGDSAMYLCASSLRDSRNEAFFGQGTRLTVV.

This clone has more than one count but fewer than ten. This chain joins TRBV5-4 and TRBJ1-1; 7 bases are a match to TRBD1. The J segment lost 1 base and the V segment lost 5 bases, leaving 8 bases of the junction unmatched. Germline V CDR1 and CDR2: SGHNT, YYREEE (reference sequence). The CDR3 is 15 amino acids. In DNA, the CDR3 is TGTGCCAGCAGGGCGCCCGGGACAGCGAACACTGAAGCTTTCTTT. This gives the protein CASRAPGTANTEAFF.

The CDR3 loop reads CASSVGGNNEQFF. The CDR3, as DNA: TGTGCCAGCAGCGTCGGCGGGAACAATGAGCAGTTCTTC. This chain connects TRBV9 to TRBJ2-1, with a weak D call TRBD2 (6 bases). The germline V and J ends were trimmed by 2 bases and 5 bases, with 8 bases remaining between them. The germline CDR1 and CDR2 sequences are SGDLS and YYNGEE. The CDR3 is 13 amino acids.

The rearrangement links TRBV7-9 to TRBJ1-3; tentative D call: TRBD1 (6 bases). The CDR3 contains 16 residues. Germline V lookup: CDR1 SEHNR, CDR2 FQNEAQ (reference sequence). The V and J ends lost 4 bases and 0 bases respectively, with 13 bases between them. The CDR3 DNA is TGTGCCAGCAGCTCGGGACAACCCCTCTCTGGAAACACCATATATTTT. Its protein product is CASSSGQPLSGNTIYF.